Presented here are 9 T cell receptor beta chains from one specimen sequenced in a study of T cell responses to AZD1222 COVID-19 vaccine. Data came from immunoSEQ multiplex PCR; TCRdb stores just in-frame clones and leaves some out. The sample consists of roughly 150,000 clones, roughly 89% of them appearing once. This specimen consisted of peripheral blood, obtained 28 days after the second AZD1222 dose. These receptor sequences come from an adult who received the AZD1222 COVID-19 vaccine.

The J gene is TRBJ1-6, the V gene TRBV7-2, with 9 bases identical to TRBD1. V lost 3 bases and J lost 7; bases outside the gene matches: 4. The V gene's germline CDR1 is SGHTA and CDR2 FQGNSA. This CDR3 comprises 15 residues. CDR3 residues: CASSFGTGMNSPLHF. DNA of the CDR3: TGTGCCAGCAGCTTCGGGACAGGGATGAATTCACCCCTCCACTTT. Full variable domain (missing parts from reference TRBV7-2 and TRBJ1-6): GAGVSQSPSNKVTEKGKDVELRCDPISGHTALYWYRQSLGQGLEFLIYFQGNSAPDKSGLPSDRFSAERTGGSVSTLTIQRTQQEDSAVYLCASSFGTGMNSPLHFGNGTRLTVT.

The chain links TRBV5-1 to TRBJ1-5; the D gene is possibly TRBD1 (6 bases). Germline CDR1 SGHRS, CDR2 YFSETQ. V lost 4 bases and J 4 bases, leaving 9 bases between the germline ends. The CDR3 runs 13 residues. CDR3 coding DNA: TGCGCCAGCAGCAGCGGGACAAATCAGCCCCAGCATTTT. Protein sequence: CASSSGTNQPQHF.

This chain links TRBV15 with TRBJ2-7, with a possible D match to TRBD1 (5 bases). The V end was cut by 1 base, the J end by 6 bases, with 13 bases between. This CDR3 has 14 residues. Germline-derived CDR1 and CDR2 are LNHNV and YYDKDF (reference sequence). For the CDR3, the DNA is TGTGCCACCAGCAGAGCCCGGACAAAGGCCGAGCAGTACTTC. This sequence encodes CATSRARTKAEQYF. Complete variable domain (other parts from reference TRBV15 and TRBJ2-7): DAMVIQNPRYQVTQFGKPVTLSCSQTLNHNVMYWYQQKSSQAPKLLFHYYDKDFNNEADTPDNFQSRRPNTSFCFLDIRSPGLGDTAMYLCATSRARTKAEQYFGPGTRLTVT.

J is TRBJ1-1 and V is TRBV11-1; a weak D match, TRBD1 (6 bases). CDR3 length: 15 amino acids. The ends were cut back, 4 bases at V and 4 bases at J, with 16 bases in the middle. The germline CDR1 and CDR2 sequences are SGHAT and FQDESV (reference sequence). The CDR3: CASSWGRSVGTEAFF. The CDR3 DNA reads as TGTGCCAGCAGCTGGGGGCGGTCCGTGGGCACTGAAGCTTTCTTT.

The V gene is TRBV19, the J gene TRBJ2-1; D is possibly TRBD2 (6 bases). The CDR3 covers 13 residues. V lost 8 bases and J lost 4, with 12 bases in between. Germline V CDR1 and CDR2: LNHDA, SQIVND (reference sequence). In DNA form, the CDR3 reads TGTGCCAGTGCACTAGCTTCGTACAATGAGCAGTTCTTC. Translation: CASALASYNEQFF.

This chain links TRBV6-1 with TRBJ2-7, with 8 bases fitting TRBD1. The CDR3 extends over 16 amino acids. Germline CDR1 reads MNHNS; CDR2 reads SASEGT. Trimming at V came to 3 bases and at J to 4 bases, leaving 11 bases not matched to a gene. The DNA for the CDR3 is TGTGCCAGCAGTGAGGGATTTGGGACAGGTAATTACGAGCAGTACTTC. It encodes CASSEGFGTGNYEQYF.

This clone turned up a few times. The chain recombines TRBV9 with TRBJ1-1; possibly TRBD1 for D (5 bases). Germline lookup yields CDR1 SGDLS and CDR2 YYNGEE. The V end lost 10 bases, the J end lost 3 bases, and 13 bases lay between the germline ends. The CDR3 has 12 residues. The CDR3 region is CAVCRGYTEAFF. The CDR3 region has the DNA TGTGCCGTGTGTAGGGGATACACTGAAGCTTTCTTT.

V usage is TRBV5-5 and J usage is TRBJ1-2, with 9 positions matching TRBD1. The ends lost 0 bases at V and 2 bases at J; junction bases unmatched: 5. Germline V gene data show CDR1 as SGHKS and CDR2 as YYEKEE (reference sequence). The CDR3 extends over 16 amino acids. CDR3 in amino acids: CASSLAWDRVNYGYTF. The DNA for the CDR3 is TGTGCCAGCAGCTTGGCCTGGGACAGGGTAAACTATGGCTACACCTTC.

J is TRBJ2-3 and V is TRBV21-1; the table assigns TRBD2, which was not confirmed against the DNA. TRBV21-1 is tagged as a pseudogene. The CDR3 is 15 residues long. The CDR3 DNA sequence: TGTGCCAGCAGCAAAAGGCGGATTCTGACAGATACGCAGTATTTT. Protein product: CASSKRRILTDTQYF.